The 27 T cell receptor beta chains presented below share a single source sample, sequenced in a study of T cell repertoires in ileal Crohn's disease. Time point noted: neoterminal ileum biopsy at postoperative endoscopy, about 6 months after surgery. TCRdb's copy holds only in-frame clones and misses some; the assay was immunoSEQ multiplex PCR. Here the sample spans around 1,300 clones, about four fifths being singletons. The sequencing input was ileal tissue. All receptors come from an adult with Crohn's disease.

The chain employs TRBV6-5 and TRBJ1-2, with D uncertain. The CDR3 has 14 residues. Looked up from germline, CDR1 is MNHEY and CDR2 is SVGAGI. V gave up 6 bases and J gave up 4 bases, with 15 bases separating them. The CDR3 is CASRGGEGVYGYTF. Written as DNA, the CDR3 is TGTGCCAGCAGGGGTGGTGAGGGTGTCTATGGCTACACCTTC.

The chain uses TRBV27 and TRBJ2-7; 8 nucleotides agree with TRBD1. This CDR3 has 15 residues. CDR1 is MNHEY, CDR2 SMNVEV, per germline (reference sequence). Unmatched junction bases numbered 5, after V lost 1 base and J lost 3 bases. The CDR3 sequence: CASSLLGQGDYEQYF. The DNA of the CDR3 is TGTGCCAGCAGTTTATTAGGACAGGGAGACTACGAGCAGTACTTC.

This clone was recorded only once. The V and J genes are TRBV5-4 and TRBJ2-1; 10 bases fit TRBD2. The CDR3 has 15 residues. The J segment lost 6 bases and the V segment lost 2 bases, leaving 5 bases of the junction unmatched. Germline CDR1 reads SGHNT; CDR2 reads YYREEE (reference sequence). CDR3 sequence: CASSFGSGGVNEQFF. The CDR3 bases are TGTGCCAGCAGCTTTGGGAGCGGGGGGGTCAATGAGCAGTTCTTC.

This chain uses TRBV30 with TRBJ1-3, with D uncertain. Trimming took off 2 bases at V and 0 bases at J, with 11 bases between the two ends. The CDR3 consists of 15 residues. The germline V gene encodes CDR1 GTSNPN and CDR2 SVGIG (reference sequence). The DNA for the CDR3 is TGTGCCTGGAGTTCCGGGAACCCCTCTGGAAACACCATATATTTT. It encodes CAWSSGNPSGNTIYF. The full variable domain, completed using reference TRBV30 and TRBJ1-3, is SQTIHQWPATLVQPVGSPLSLECTVEGTSNPNLYWYRQAAGRGLQLLFYSVGIGQISSEVPQNLSASRPQDRQFILSSKKLLLSDSGFYLCAWSSGNPSGNTIYFGEGSWLTVV.

The DNA of the CDR3 is TGTGCCTGGAGTACCACGACAGTGAACACTGAAGCTTTCTTT. Translation gives CAWSTTTVNTEAFF. The chain links TRBV30 to TRBJ1-1; perhaps TRBD1 as D (5 bases). V shed 2 bases and J shed 0 bases, with 10 bases lying between them. Germline assignment: CDR1 GTSNPN and CDR2 SVGIG (reference sequence). CDR3 length equals 14 residues.

The V call is TRBV11-2, the J call TRBJ2-3; 8 bases are shared with TRBD2. CDR1 and CDR2 (germline): SGHAT, FQNNGV. This CDR3 contains 15 residues. V gave up 5 bases and J gave up 5 bases; unmatched junction bases: 9. In DNA, the CDR3 is TGTGCCAGCAGCCCCCTCGGGGGGGGTAAAGATACGCAGTATTTT. Translated, it gives CASSPLGGGKDTQYF.

The chain is built from TRBV7-4 and TRBJ1-2; D ambiguous. V was clipped by 2 bases and J by 7 bases, with 23 bases between them. The V gene's germline CDR1 is SGHVT and CDR2 SQSDAQ. The length of the CDR3 is 17 residues. CDR3 loop: CASSLNSLGKGLSGYTF. In DNA form, the CDR3 reads TGTGCCAGCAGCTTAAATTCTTTGGGGAAAGGGCTCTCTGGCTACACCTTC.

This rearrangement joins TRBV10-2 to TRBJ2-7; D possibly corresponds to TRBD1 (6 bases). The CDR3 is 14 amino acids. Per the germline V gene, CDR1 is WSHSY and CDR2 is SAAADI. V shed 7 bases and J shed 1 base, with 14 bases lying between them. In nucleotides, the CDR3 is TGCGCCAGCAACACAGGGTTCACATCCTACGAGCAGTACTTC. This sequence encodes CASNTGFTSYEQYF.

The genes are TRBV6-5 and TRBJ1-2; no definite D call. V lost 4 bases to trimming and J lost 4 bases, with 16 bases between them. The V gene's germline CDR1 is MNHEY and CDR2 SVGAGI. The CDR3 has 15 amino acids. The CDR3 here is CASSSHGPAGYGYTF. The CDR3 bases are TGTGCCAGCAGTTCTCATGGCCCGGCGGGCTATGGCTACACCTTC.

This chain uses TRBV15 with TRBJ1-6; 9 positions agree with TRBD1. CDR1 and CDR2 from the germline V gene are LNHNV and YYDKDF (reference sequence). With 3 bases clipped from V and 0 bases from J, the junction kept 6 bases outside the gene matches. This CDR3 has 18 residues. CDR3 protein: CATSSKGQGSSYNSPLHF. CDR3 DNA: TGTGCCACCAGCAGCAAGGGACAGGGCAGCTCCTATAATTCACCCCTCCACTTT.

The V gene is TRBV18, the J gene TRBJ1-5; the D gene is possibly TRBD1 (5 bases). V was pared by 5 bases and J by 3 bases, with 14 bases between. CDR3 length equals 15 residues. The germline V gene has CDR1 KGHSH and CDR2 LQKENI. CDR3 nucleotides: TGTGCCAGCTCAGCCGATAGAGGGGTCAATCAGCCCCAGCATTTT. The encoded protein is CASSADRGVNQPQHF.

The table lists this clone with a few counts. V and J are TRBV28 and TRBJ2-7; 8 bases are a match to TRBD1. V was pared by 10 bases and J by 0 bases, with 11 bases of the junction left unmatched. Per the germline V gene, CDR1 is MDHEN and CDR2 is SYDVKM. The CDR3 is 15 residues long. The DNA of the CDR3 is TGTGCCATTAAACCCGGGACAGGCGACTCCTACGAGCAGTACTTC. Translation: CAIKPGTGDSYEQYF.

The chain links TRBV11-2 to TRBJ2-2; unclear D gene. CDR3 size: 14 residues. V was pared by 3 bases and J by 2 bases, with 7 bases between. Germline CDR1 and CDR2: SGHAT and FQNNGV. The CDR3 region has the DNA TGTGCCAGCAGCTTCCAGTTAAACACCGGGGAGCTGTTTTTT. Translation gives CASSFQLNTGELFF. The whole variable domain, remainder taken from reference TRBV11-2 and TRBJ2-2, is EAGVAQSPRYKIIEKRQSVAFWCNPISGHATLYWYQQILGQGPKLLIQFQNNGVVDDSQLPKDRFSAERLKGVDSTLKIQPAKLEDSAVYLCASSFQLNTGELFFGEGSRLTVL.

The V gene is TRBV5-4, the J gene TRBJ2-3; 7 bases agree with TRBD1. J lost 2 bases, V lost 4 bases, and 7 bases had no gene match. The germline V gene has CDR1 SGHNT and CDR2 YYREEE (reference sequence). The CDR3 has 15 amino acids. The CDR3 nucleotides read TGTGCCAGCAGCACCTGGGACAGCTACACAGATACGCAGTATTTT. This gives the protein CASSTWDSYTDTQYF. The entire variable domain, with the rest obtained from reference TRBV5-4 and TRBJ2-3, is as follows: ETGVTQSPTHLIKTRGQQVTLRCSSQSGHNTVSWYQQALGQGPQFIFQYYREEENGRGNFPPRFSGLQFPNYSSELNVNALELDDSALYLCASSTWDSYTDTQYFGPGTRLTVL.

The chain joins TRBV28 to TRBJ1-6, with TRBD1 matching 8 bases. The CDR3 runs 17 residues. V gave up 6 bases and J gave up 8 bases; unmatched junction bases: 15. Looked up from germline, CDR1 is MDHEN and CDR2 is SYDVKM. CDR3 bases: TGTGCCAGCAGCTATGGACAGGGCCCTCGAATCCATTCACCCCTCCACTTT. Protein product: CASSYGQGPRIHSPLHF.

The gene calls are TRBV7-9 and TRBJ2-1, with D hard to call. The CDR3 has 13 residues. Germline loops: CDR1 SEHNR, CDR2 FQNEAQ (reference sequence). Trimming left V 0 bases short and J 10 bases short, with 10 bases between. CDR3 nucleotides: TGTGCCAGCAGCTTAGCGAGACGAGCGGAGCAGTTCTTC. Translating it yields CASSLARRAEQFF.

The rearrangement uses TRBV11-2 and TRBJ2-5, with D perhaps matching TRBD2 (5 bases). This CDR3 spans 13 amino acids. The V end lost 5 bases, the J end lost 5 bases, and 12 bases lay between the germline ends. CDR1 SGHAT and CDR2 FQNNGV come from the germline V gene. The CDR3 nucleotides read TGTGCCAGCAGCACCGGGGTTTTGGAGACCCAGTACTTC. This translates into CASSTGVLETQYF.

This chain uses TRBV5-1 with TRBJ2-6; no definite D call. Trimming shortened V by 2 bases and J by 0 bases, and 6 bases separated the two germline ends. CDR1 SGHRS and CDR2 YFSETQ come from the germline V gene. CDR3 length equals 15 residues. The CDR3 nucleotides read TGCGCCAGCAGCTTCGGCAACTCTGGGGCCAACGTCCTGACTTTC. Protein: CASSFGNSGANVLTF.

The rearrangement uses TRBV5-6 and TRBJ2-7; D gene ambiguous. The V end was cut by 4 bases, the J end by 3 bases, with 11 bases between. Germline V gives CDR1 SGHDT, CDR2 YYEEEE. The CDR3 contains 13 residues. CDR3 sequence reads: CASSPGPYYEQYF. The CDR3 nucleotides are TGTGCCAGCAGCCCCGGGCCCTACTACGAGCAGTACTTC.

This rearrangement joins TRBV6-6 to TRBJ2-7; no clear D. With 6 bases removed from V and 1 base from J, the gap between germline ends came to 4 bases. Looked up from germline, CDR1 is MNHNY and CDR2 is SVGAGI (reference sequence). This CDR3 has 11 residues. The CDR3 here is CASRWSYEQYF. The CDR3 nucleotides are TGTGCCAGCAGATGGTCCTACGAGCAGTACTTC.

The gene calls are TRBV6-4 and TRBJ2-7; D remains ambiguous. The V gene's germline CDR1 is MRHNA and CDR2 SNTAGT. V was shortened by 0 bases and J by 6 bases, with 6 bases between the two germline ends. This CDR3 comprises 12 residues. The CDR3 loop is CASSDSVCEQYF. The CDR3 DNA sequence: TGTGCCAGCAGTGACTCAGTATGCGAGCAGTACTTC.

The count of this clone is one. The chain uses TRBV10-2 and TRBJ2-5, with TRBD2 matching over 11 bases. Germline loops: CDR1 WSHSY, CDR2 SAAADI. V was clipped by 6 bases and J by 2 bases; unmatched bases: 11. The CDR3 is 17 residues long. The CDR3 region has the DNA TGCGCCAGCAGACCACCCTCTCTAGCGGGGGGACAAGAGACCCAGTACTTC. Protein sequence: CASRPPSLAGGQETQYF.

This clone was detected once. The chain is built from TRBV5-1 and TRBJ2-5; a possible D gene is TRBD2 (6 bases). The CDR3 runs to 15 residues. The germline CDR1 and CDR2 sequences are SGHRS and YFSETQ. V shed 6 bases and J shed 5 bases, with 20 bases lying between them. CDR3 loop: CASTSSGVGLETQYF. The CDR3 DNA reads as TGCGCCAGCACCTCATCGGGGGTTGGTTTGGAGACCCAGTACTTC.

This sequence joins TRBV14 and TRBJ1-2; D unclear. V dropped 3 bases and J dropped 0 bases, with 5 bases sitting between them. The germline V gene has CDR1 SGHDN and CDR2 FVKESK. The CDR3 covers 13 residues. The CDR3, as DNA: TGTGCCAGCAGCCACGGGACTAACTATGGCTACACCTTC. Its protein is CASSHGTNYGYTF.

V and J are TRBV27 and TRBJ1-6; D unclear. Looked up from germline, CDR1 is MNHEY and CDR2 is SMNVEV (reference sequence). The V end lost 4 bases, the J end lost 7 bases, and 8 bases lay between the germline ends. The CDR3 loop spans 13 amino acids. The DNA of the CDR3 is TGTGCCAGCAGTTCTGGACGGAATTCACCCCTCCACTTT. Protein: CASSSGRNSPLHF.

This clone was detected only a few times. The chain is built from TRBV27 and TRBJ1-1; possibly TRBD1 for D (6 bases). The CDR3 is 15 residues long. V lost 8 bases, J lost 3 bases, and 19 bases lay in between. CDR1 MNHEY and CDR2 SMNVEV come from the germline V gene (reference sequence). The CDR3 loop reads CASSARGPGDTEAFF. The CDR3 nucleotides read TGTGCCAGCTCCGCCCGGGGCCCAGGGGACACTGAAGCTTTCTTT.

The chain is built from TRBV4-1 and TRBJ1-2; perhaps TRBD1 as D (6 bases). Germline V gene data show CDR1 as MGHRA and CDR2 as YSYEKL. This CDR3 has 15 residues. Trimming cost V 3 bases and J 3 bases, with 14 bases left between them. CDR3 region: CASSQTQGGDYGYTF. In DNA form, the CDR3 reads TGCGCCAGCAGCCAGACACAGGGCGGCGACTATGGCTACACCTTC.